These 2 T cell receptor beta chains came from one sample sequenced in a study of shared clonotypes between healthy human individuals (TCRdb year 2020). The library was obtained by the immunoSEQ multiplex PCR assay. TCRdb limited this immuneACCESS table to in-frame rearrangements with V and J called. A share of clones is missing; checked studies link under half to unresolved V genes, and the rest is unexplained. The sample table records under 600,000 clones; around 76% of these occur just once. The ten top clones hold more than 10% of the sample. Input material: PBMCs. The receptors were gathered from a woman aged 40 to 55 in good health. Some clones in this sample may be carry-over from other donors' samples.

This clone has at least ten counts. Other nucleotide sequences in the sample specify the same CDR3. The rearrangement uses TRBV29-1 and TRBJ1-2; the D gene is possibly TRBD1 (5 bases). Germline values: CDR1 SQVTM, CDR2 ANQGSEA. CDR3 length: 14 amino acids. V lost 1 base, J lost 2 bases, and 11 bases lay in between. CDR3 sequence (DNA): TGCAGCGTTGAAGGCGTAGGGACGAACTATGGCTACACCTTC. Amino acids: CSVEGVGTNYGYTF.

A remark on this clone: Other nucleotide sequences from this sample produce the same CDR3. The chain links TRBV5-1 to TRBJ2-7, with 9 nucleotides matching TRBD2. CDR1 is SGHRS, CDR2 YFSETQ, per germline. V shed 2 bases and J 0 bases; nucleotides not matched to a gene: 0. CDR3 length: 14 residues. CDR3 nucleotide sequence: TGCGCCAGCAGCTTAGCGGGAGGCTCCTACGAGCAGTACTTC. Residues: CASSLAGGSYEQYF.